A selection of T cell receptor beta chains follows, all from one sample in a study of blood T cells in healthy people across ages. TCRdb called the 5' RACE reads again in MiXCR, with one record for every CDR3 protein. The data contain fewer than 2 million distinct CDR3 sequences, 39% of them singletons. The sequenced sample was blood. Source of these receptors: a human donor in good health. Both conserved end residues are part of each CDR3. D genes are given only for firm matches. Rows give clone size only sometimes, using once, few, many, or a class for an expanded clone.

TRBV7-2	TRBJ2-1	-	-	TGTGCCAGCAGCTTACCCAGAGGAGGCACATACAATGAGCAGTTCTTC	CASSLPRGGTYNEQFF
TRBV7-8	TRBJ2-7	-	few	TGTGCCAGCAGCCTCCTAAAGACAGGGAGGAACGAGCAGTACTTC	CASSLLKTGRNEQYF
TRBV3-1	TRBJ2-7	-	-	TGTGCCAGCAGCCAAGGAGTTTTCAGGAGCTCCTACGAGCAGTACTTC	CASSQGVFRSSYEQYF
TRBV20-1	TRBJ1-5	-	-	TGCAGTGCTAGTCAGCCAGGTACTCAGCCCCAGCATTTT	CSASQPGTQPQHF
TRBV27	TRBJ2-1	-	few	TGTGCCAGCGGCCACGGTAGGTCCTTCTATGTGCAGTTCTTC	CASGHGRSFYVQFF
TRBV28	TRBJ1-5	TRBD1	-	TGTGCCAGCAGTCCCCAACAAGACAGGGCGAGTACGAATAGCAATCAGCCCCAGCATTTT	CASSPQQDRASTNSNQPQHF
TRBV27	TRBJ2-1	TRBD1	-	TGTGCCAGCAGTTTACCCGGGACAGGGCAGGAAGCTGAGCAGTTCTTC	CASSLPGTGQEAEQFF
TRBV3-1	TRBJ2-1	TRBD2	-	TGTGCCAGCAGCCAAATAAGCGGGGGGTACAATAAGCAGTTCTTC	CASSQISGGYNKQFF
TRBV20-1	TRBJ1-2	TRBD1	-	TGCAGTGCTAGAGAGGAGGGACAGGCAATCCACTACACCTTC	CSAREEGQAIHYTF
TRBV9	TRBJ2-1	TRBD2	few	TGTGCCAGCAGCGTACTAGCGGGGGGCCTCTACAATGAGCAGTTCTTC	CASSVLAGGLYNEQFF
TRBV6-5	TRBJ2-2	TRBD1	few	TGTGCCAGCAGTTACCCCGGGACAGGGACCGGGGAGCTGTTTTTT	CASSYPGTGTGELFF
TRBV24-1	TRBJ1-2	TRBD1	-	TGTGCCACCAGTGACGCTCATTCCGGGACAGGCCCCATCTATGGCTACACCTTC	CATSDAHSGTGPIYGYTF
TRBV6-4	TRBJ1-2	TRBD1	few	TGTGCCCCCGCTCAGCAGGGGGCTGGGAGTGATGGCTACACCTTC	CAPAQQGAGSDGYTF
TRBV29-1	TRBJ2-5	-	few	TGCAGCCTGGAGGAGGGGGCCGGGGAGACCCAGTACTTC	CSLEEGAGETQYF
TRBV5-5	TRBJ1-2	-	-	TGTGCCAGCAGCTCAATCCCAGGGAGCGGCTATGGCTACACCTTC	CASSSIPGSGYGYTF
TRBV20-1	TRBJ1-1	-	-	TGCAGTGCTAGGGGCGGGAAGGACACTGAAGCTTTCTTT	CSARGGKDTEAFF
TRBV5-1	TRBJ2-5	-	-	TGCGCCAGCAGCATCAGCGGGACAGGAGGAGAGACCCAGTACTTC	CASSISGTGGETQYF
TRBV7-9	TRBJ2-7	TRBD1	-	TGTGCCAGCAGCCCCCTGACAGGGATTGTTGGCGAGCAGTACTTC	CASSPLTGIVGEQYF
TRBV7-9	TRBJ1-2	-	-	TGTGCCAGCACCCCCCGTCAGGGAGGCTATGGCTACACCTTC	CASTPRQGGYGYTF
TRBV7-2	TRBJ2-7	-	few	TGTGCCAGCCAGAGACCCGATGAAAACTACGAGCAGTACTTC	CASQRPDENYEQYF
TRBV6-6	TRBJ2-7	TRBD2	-	TGTGCCAGCAGCTCGATCGAGACTAGCGGGGGGGCAGATACGTACTTC	CASSSIETSGGADTYF
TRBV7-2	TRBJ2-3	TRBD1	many	TGTGCCAGCAGCTCGGGGACAGCCACAGATACGCAGTATTTT	CASSSGTATDTQYF